This TCR beta chain was obtained from a study of shared clonotypes between healthy human individuals. Recent acute infections and vaccinations were absent in the healthy HIV-negative adult donors. Study results and caveats: Sampling included only blood; tissue repertoires likely differ. Of the naive CD4 clonotypes, about 5% were shared across several donors.

V was pared by 4 bases and J by 5 bases, with 10 bases of the junction left unmatched. Germline assignment: CDR1 SGHDT and CDR2 YYEEEE. The CDR3 extends over 15 amino acids. A note on this clone: Its antigen is undetermined.

The data were produced by immunoSEQ multiplex PCR, yet TCRdb's version contains in-frame clones alone and is incomplete. Among under 600,000 clones listed, 90% to 96% were seen once. The rearrangement uses TRBV5-6 and TRBJ2-7; 9 positions agree with TRBD1. Sample: naive CD4+ T cells sorted from blood. Subset defined: CD45RA+ positively selected. The receptor was isolated from a woman aged 25 to 39 in good health. CDR3 protein: CASSHDRGWENEQYF. CDR3 sequence (DNA): TGTGCCAGCAGCCATGACAGGGGGTGGGAGAACGAGCAGTACTTC.